This paragraph covers one T cell receptor (beta chain) sequence. DNA input for the unsorted PBMC replicate PCRs was roughly 300 ng, some 31,000 T cell genomes. Some clones are missing from TCRdb's copy, which holds only in-frame ones; the method was immunoSEQ multiplex PCR. The table has fewer than 550,000 clones, about 79% seen once. This sample is drawn from a study of shared clonotypes between healthy human individuals. This CDR3 has 14 residues. The V gene's germline CDR1 is MNHNS and CDR2 SASEGT. The V gene end was trimmed by 4 bases and the J gene end by 6 bases; junction bases not matched to a gene: 0.

Sequenced material: PBMCs. This sequence originates from a woman in her 40s in good health. Some clones in this sample may be carry-over from other donors' samples. The rearrangement uses TRBV6-1 and TRBJ2-1, with 13 positions matching TRBD2. The DNA for the CDR3 is TGTGCCAGCAGTGGACTAGCGGGAGGCAATGAGCAGTTCTTC. Translation gives CASSGLAGGNEQFF.